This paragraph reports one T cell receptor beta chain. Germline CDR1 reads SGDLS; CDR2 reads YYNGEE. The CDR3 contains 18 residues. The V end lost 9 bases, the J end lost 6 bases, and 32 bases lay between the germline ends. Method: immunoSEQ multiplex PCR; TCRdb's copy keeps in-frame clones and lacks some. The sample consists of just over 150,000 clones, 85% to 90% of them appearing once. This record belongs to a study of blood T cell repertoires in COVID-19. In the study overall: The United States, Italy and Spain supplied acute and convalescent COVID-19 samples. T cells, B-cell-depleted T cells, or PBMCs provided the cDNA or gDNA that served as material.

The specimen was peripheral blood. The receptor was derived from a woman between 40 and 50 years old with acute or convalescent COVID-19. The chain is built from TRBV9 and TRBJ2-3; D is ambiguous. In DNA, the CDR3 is TGTGCCAACAAATTATACCCCTCGGTGGCGGCCTATTGGGATACGCAGTATTTT. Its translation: CANKLYPSVAAYWDTQYF.